The following is a T cell receptor beta chain sequence with its context. This CDR3 contains 19 residues. Germline V CDR1 and CDR2: LNHDA, SQIVND (reference sequence). With 5 bases removed from V and 5 bases from J, the gap between germline ends came to 30 bases. The protocol was immunoSEQ multiplex PCR, while the TCRdb copy is restricted to in-frame clones and leaves out a portion. The sample shows nearly 45,000 clones, more than 70% of them seen only once. These data are taken from a study of OX40 agonist ivuxolimab in advanced cancers. The clonotype originates from an adult with an advanced solid tumor such as melanoma, head and neck, liver or kidney cancer. The rearrangement links TRBV19 to TRBJ1-1, with D unresolved. Here the sequenced sample was CD4+ or CD8+ T cells sorted from blood, taken in a trial of the OX40 agonist ivuxolimab. The CDR3 loop reads CASSSLLPINRAPWTEAFF. The CDR3 bases are TGTGCCAGTAGTTCCCTCCTCCCCATTAACCGGGCTCCGTGGACTGAAGCTTTCTTT.